This entry lists 25 T cell receptor beta chains sequenced from one sample in a study of shared clonotypes between healthy human individuals. Assay: immunoSEQ multiplex PCR; the TCRdb copy retains only in-frame clones and omits some. The sample lists about 1 million clones, 65% to 80% occurring once. What was sequenced was memory CD4+ T cells sorted from blood. Documented subset: CD45RA-negative fraction. The receptors shown here come from a man younger than 35 in good health.

The J gene is TRBJ1-2, the V gene TRBV30; D gene uncertain. CDR3 length equals 13 residues. V lost 5 bases to trimming and J lost 2 bases, with 12 bases between them. Germline V gene lookup returns CDR1 GTSNPN and CDR2 SVGIG (reference sequence). Here the CDR3 reads CAWSQVGNYGYTF. CDR3 sequence (DNA): TGTGCCTGGTCCCAGGTAGGGAACTATGGCTACACCTTC.

The genes are TRBV6-5 and TRBJ2-1; possibly TRBD2 for D (5 bases). The CDR3 sequence is 11 residues long. Trimming removed 5 bases at V and 9 bases at J, with 8 bases between. Germline V CDR1 and CDR2: MNHEY, SVGAGI. CDR3 DNA sequence: TGTGCCAGCAGTACTAGAGTTGAGCAGTTCTTC. This codes for CASSTRVEQFF.

A few counts support this clone. The chain joins TRBV5-1 to TRBJ1-6; D uncertain. CDR1 and CDR2 from the germline V gene are SGHRS and YFSETQ. The CDR3 contains 13 residues. The V gene lost 4 bases and the J gene lost 8 bases, with 10 bases spanning the gap. CDR3: CASSQDGDSPLHF. Written as DNA, the CDR3 is TGCGCCAGCAGCCAGGACGGGGATTCACCCCTCCACTTT.

The chain has TRBV7-2 and TRBJ2-5; a possible D gene is TRBD1 (6 bases). V was trimmed by 5 bases and J by 2 bases, leaving 15 bases between them. Germline lookup yields CDR1 SGHTA and CDR2 FQGNSA. CDR3 length equals 15 residues. The CDR3 coding sequence is TGTGCCAGCAGCCCAATGGCGGACAGACAAGAGACCCAGTACTTC. Amino acids: CASSPMADRQETQYF.

The genes are TRBV7-2 and TRBJ1-1; D ambiguous. The CDR3 extends over 13 amino acids. Trimming removed 4 bases at V and 1 base at J, with 7 bases between. The germline V gene encodes CDR1 SGHTA and CDR2 FQGNSA. CDR3: CASSSGPNTEAFF. The CDR3 DNA sequence: TGTGCCAGCAGCTCCGGGCCGAACACTGAAGCTTTCTTT.

The chain joins TRBV5-6 to TRBJ1-6; TRBD1 is a possible D gene (5 bases). The CDR3 is 17 residues long. CDR1 is SGHDT and CDR2 is YYEEEE in the germline V gene. V was shortened by 1 base and J by 1 base, with 12 bases between the two germline ends. As DNA, the CDR3 is TGTGCCAGCAGCTTGAGCCAGGGTAGTTCCTATAATTCACCCCTCCACTTT. Residues: CASSLSQGSSYNSPLHF.

V and J are TRBV6-1 and TRBJ2-1; no clear D gene. This CDR3 has 11 amino acids. CDR1 is MNHNS, CDR2 SASEGT, per germline. V lost 1 base to trimming and J lost 9 bases, with 4 bases between them. The CDR3 region has the DNA TGTGCCAGCAGTGAAGTGGCTGAGCAGTTCTTC. As protein: CASSEVAEQFF.

This sequence joins TRBV18 and TRBJ1-6; D remains ambiguous. This CDR3 region has 15 residues. V lost 3 bases and J lost 6, with 12 bases in between. Germline V gene data show CDR1 as KGHSH and CDR2 as LQKENI. The CDR3 region is CASSPLQASNSPLHF. CDR3 DNA sequence: TGTGCCAGCTCACCCTTGCAGGCATCTAATTCACCCCTCCACTTT.

This clone showed up just once. This rearrangement joins TRBV19 to TRBJ1-1, with no clear D. Trimming pared 8 bases from V and 1 base from J, leaving 11 bases between. Germline-derived CDR1 and CDR2 are LNHDA and SQIVND (reference sequence). The CDR3 covers 13 residues. The CDR3 loop is CASQREWNTEAFF. DNA for the CDR3: TGTGCCAGTCAAAGGGAATGGAACACTGAAGCTTTCTTT.

This chain connects TRBV27 to TRBJ1-5; D perhaps matches TRBD1 (5 bases). Germline CDR1 MNHEY, CDR2 SMNVEV (reference sequence). The length of the CDR3 is 14 residues. Trimming took 7 bases from V and 7 from J, leaving 17 bases between them. CDR3 nucleotide sequence: TGTGCCAGCACCCAAAGACCAGGGACCCAGCCCCAGCATTTT. Translating gives CASTQRPGTQPQHF.

The chain has TRBV10-3 and TRBJ2-7, with unresolved D. CDR1 is ENHRY, CDR2 SYGVKD, per germline. The CDR3 consists of 14 residues. Trimming shortened V by 0 bases and J by 3 bases, and 9 bases separated the two germline ends. As DNA, the CDR3 is TGTGCCATCAGTGAGTCGGAGACCGTCTACGAGCAGTACTTC. Translating it yields CAISESETVYEQYF.

This clone has at least ten counts. This chain links TRBV5-4 with TRBJ1-5; no reliable D call. V was pared by 0 bases and J by 0 bases, with 13 bases between. This CDR3 comprises 17 residues. CDR1 and CDR2 (germline): SGHNT, YYREEE (reference sequence). In DNA form, the CDR3 reads TGTGCCAGCAGCTTGGGAGGTCAGACGACTAGCAATCAGCCCCAGCATTTT. Translation gives CASSLGGQTTSNQPQHF.

The chain links TRBV5-8 to TRBJ1-1; unclear D gene. Trimming cost V 7 bases and J 3 bases, with 22 bases left between them. The germline CDR1 and CDR2 sequences are SGHTS and YDEGEE. The CDR3 extends over 16 amino acids. The CDR3 region is CASPWWFGVEDTEAFF. CDR3 DNA: TGTGCCAGCCCATGGTGGTTTGGGGTCGAGGACACTGAAGCTTTCTTT.

V gene TRBV7-9 combines with J gene TRBJ1-6; 7 positions match TRBD1. The CDR3 is 16 residues long. J was trimmed by 7 bases and V by 5 bases; bases with no gene match: 11. Germline V gives CDR1 SEHNR, CDR2 FQNEAQ (reference sequence). In DNA form, the CDR3 reads TGTGCCAGCAGCAGCAATGACAGGGCAGGGAATTCACCCCTCCACTTT. Amino acid sequence: CASSSNDRAGNSPLHF.

The DNA of the CDR3 is TGTGCCACCGCGACAGGGCATGACACAGATACGCAGTATTTT. Translating gives CATATGHDTDTQYF. This chain joins TRBV6-1 and TRBJ2-3; 7 bases map to TRBD1. The germline CDR1 and CDR2 sequences are MNHNS and SASEGT. The J segment lost 2 bases and the V segment lost 10 bases, leaving 9 bases of the junction unmatched. There are 14 residues in the CDR3.

V is TRBV10-3 and J is TRBJ1-4; 9 positions match TRBD1. The trim removed 8 bases at V and 7 bases at J, leaving 8 bases unmatched. Germline V gene sequence: CDR1 ENHRY, CDR2 SYGVKD. This CDR3 is built from 14 residues. Here the CDR3 DNA reads TGTGCCATCGGGCCGGGACAGGGACGTGAAAAACTGTTTTTT. It specifies CAIGPGQGREKLFF.

This chain joins TRBV5-1 and TRBJ1-6; weak D call: TRBD1 (5 bases). Trimming stripped 0 bases from V and 7 bases from J, with 8 bases between. CDR1 and CDR2 (germline): SGHRS, YFSETQ. The CDR3 runs 14 residues. The CDR3 DNA reads TGCGCCAGCAGCTTGGTGCAGGGCAATTCACCCCTCCACTTT. It specifies CASSLVQGNSPLHF. Filled out from reference TRBV5-1 and TRBJ1-6, the complete variable domain reads KAGVTQTPRYLIKTRGQQVTLSCSPISGHRSVSWYQQTPGQGLQFLFEYFSETQRNKGNFPGRFSGRQFSNSRSEMNVSTLELGDSALYLCASSLVQGNSPLHFGNGTRLTVT.

To note about this clone: This sample also contains other DNA sequences that code for the same CDR3. The CDR3 region has the DNA TGTGCCATCAGCCCTAGCGGGAGTGAGACCCAGTACTTC. Its translation: CAISPSGSETQYF. This sequence joins TRBV10-3 and TRBJ2-5, with 10 positions matching TRBD2. The length of the CDR3 is 13 residues. After removal of 6 bases from V and 5 bases from J, the junction contained 3 bases not matched to a gene. Germline V gene lookup returns CDR1 ENHRY and CDR2 SYGVKD.

Details on this clone: A single base separates this from a much larger clone, so it may be a read error. This chain joins TRBV19 and TRBJ1-3, with D tentatively TRBD1 (5 bases). CDR1 is LNHDA, CDR2 SQIVND, per germline (reference sequence). The CDR3 length is 12 residues. Trimming cost V 8 bases and J 2 bases, with 7 bases left between them. CDR3 in DNA: TGTGCCAGTCAGGGAACTGGAAACACCATATATTTT. It codes for CASQGTGNTIYF.

DNA of the CDR3: TGTGCCAGCAGCCAAAGGCCCGACCTAGGAACAGGGAATGAGCAGTTCTTC. Translated, it gives CASSQRPDLGTGNEQFF. The chain has TRBV7-2 and TRBJ2-1; D may be TRBD1 (6 bases). The germline V gene encodes CDR1 SGHTA and CDR2 FQGNSA. Trimming cost V 5 bases and J 7 bases, with 24 bases left between them. The CDR3 is 17 amino acids.

The rearrangement joins TRBV7-3 to TRBJ2-1; D is undetermined. V was cut by 5 bases and J by 0 bases, with 11 bases left in between. Germline CDR1 is SGHTA and CDR2 is FQGTGA. This CDR3 comprises 15 residues. The CDR3 DNA is TGTGCCAGCAGCCAAAAACGGGCCTCCTACAATGAGCAGTTCTTC. It encodes CASSQKRASYNEQFF.

The chain couples TRBV7-2 to TRBJ1-1; D ambiguous. Trimming took off 6 bases at V and 2 bases at J, with 13 bases between the two ends. The V gene's germline CDR1 is SGHTA and CDR2 FQGNSA. There are 14 residues in the CDR3. CDR3 DNA sequence: TGTGCCAGCAGACTCCGCTGGGGAAACACTGAAGCTTTCTTT. Protein sequence: CASRLRWGNTEAFF.

J is TRBJ1-3 and V is TRBV18, with D maybe TRBD1 (5 bases). CDR1 KGHSH and CDR2 LQKENI come from the germline V gene. With 2 bases removed from V and 2 bases from J, the gap between germline ends came to 13 bases. The CDR3 is 16 residues long. CDR3: CASSPSGALTGNTIYF. The CDR3 coding sequence is TGTGCCAGCTCACCATCTGGGGCATTGACTGGAAACACCATATATTTT.

The chain links TRBV11-2 to TRBJ2-7; D remains ambiguous. This CDR3 has 14 residues. The ends were cut back, 5 bases at V and 3 bases at J, with 14 bases in the middle. Germline CDR1 is SGHAT and CDR2 is FQNNGV. The CDR3 DNA is TGTGCCAGCAGCCCCATGCCCGTGAGCTACGAGCAGTACTTC. The encoded protein is CASSPMPVSYEQYF.

This CDR3 is CASSLTPALAGVLDTQYF. The CDR3 bases are TGTGCCAGCAGCCTCACCCCGGCCCTAGCGGGAGTTTTAGATACGCAGTATTTT. The chain joins TRBV7-6 to TRBJ2-3; 10 bases match TRBD2. This CDR3 contains 18 residues. J lost 5 bases, V lost 5 bases, and 16 bases had no gene match. CDR1 is SGHVS and CDR2 is FNYEAQ in the germline V gene.